The entry below describes one T cell receptor beta chain. Its binding antigen is unknown. Base qualities were left out, and no much larger clone turns up one base away. This specimen includes other DNA sequences encoding the same CDR3. Using the deep immunoSEQ assay, multiplex PCR amplified TCR CDR3 regions from genomic DNA. For each cell subset, the extracted genomic DNA was distributed evenly across all wells of several immunoSEQ 96-well plates, and each plate served as one replicate. For sorted subsets, approximately 190 ng of genomic DNA, equivalent to 25,000 to 35,000 T cell genomes, went into each replicate PCR. Purified libraries were quantified with a Qubit 3.0 fluorometer, sized on a Bioanalyzer 2100, and re-quantified with the KAPA Library Quantification kit. Each immunoSEQ 96-well plate was sequenced on its own single-read 150-cycle Illumina NextSeq 550 flow cell. Under the source paper's analysis protocol: Because only junctional sequences without quality scores were contained in the immunoSEQ output, filtering matching that applied to full-length reads could not be performed. To assign V/J genes and CDR3, sequences were annotated using PyIR, a Python wrapper for IgBLAST v1.9, with IMGT germline references. Reads were filtered out if the reads had weak V/J assignments (E-value above 1e-6), no CDR3, stop codons, out-of-frame junctions, or ambiguous translated residues. V3J clonotypes were defined by identical inferred V gene, J gene, and CDR3 amino acid sequence. Percentage overlap between repertoires was computed as shared unique clonotypes divided by the size of the smaller repertoire. RTK rarefaction, the Chao1 estimator, and Recon v2.1 estimates of unobserved clonotypes were used to assess repertoire richness. For all TCRbeta clonotypes obtained by the gDNA method from a few donors, generation probabilities were computed with OLGA. Here the immuneACCESS table is served through TCRdb, limited to in-frame sequences with V and J called. Missing clones are a known gap in these copies; in checked studies unresolved V genes cover under half, and the rest lacks a known reason. V and J calls and clone size are as listed in that table; D and trimming were resolved from the DNA. This sample has some 2.1 million clones in its table, and over 85% of those were observed once. In total, the top ten clones hold around 1.1% of the sample.

The data derive from a study of shared clonotypes between healthy human individuals (dated by TCRdb to between 2020 and 2021). For context, the study as a whole: Three men and a couple of women, aged 18 to 49 years, made up the cohort. Per donor, three plates each were used for CD4 naive and CD4 memory, two for CD8 naive, and one for CD8 memory. Blood TCR repertoires of about 5 healthy adults were deeply sequenced to estimate repertoire size and the extent of clonotype sharing between individuals. Different laboratories and diverse techniques were used to prepare libraries and sequence TCR repertoires, to increase sequencing depth and limit assay-specific biases. Per donor, leukapheresis produced somewhere between about 0.9 and 9.5 billion PBMCs. Overall results and qualifications from the work: Compared with non-shared clonotypes, the clonotypes found in all four sorted-subset donors had higher generation probabilities. Because the study included a small number of donors, the genetic and exposure-history diversity represented was limited. Pairwise subsampling led to the expectation that sequencing depth would affect the degree of clonotype sharing among donors. Rarefaction of sorted-subset datasets indicated incomplete sequencing despite the large sequencing depth. Sampling was restricted to blood, and TCR repertoires in tissue are likely to differ from TCR repertoires in blood. Naive subsets generally had larger estimated clonotype richness than memory subsets did. When a handful of donors were compared, the shared fraction of clonotypes was about 5.5% for naive CD4, approximately 3.3% for naive CD8, 2% to 2.5% for memory CD4, and under 0.5% for memory CD8.

CD8 naive samples were obtained by positive selection for CCR7 among CD45RO-negative cells, yielding a CD45RA+CCR7+ population from which TemRA cells were excluded. The donors were healthy, HIV-negative adults who had no recently reported acute infections or vaccinations. Every donor was a Caucasian adult residing in Nashville, Tennessee, USA. Blood was obtained by leukapheresis, after which PBMCs were separated by Ficoll-Histopaque density gradient centrifugation and cryopreserved in liquid nitrogen vapor phase. Purity and quantity of every magnetically sorted T cell population were checked by analytical flow cytometry. From each sorted fraction, genomic DNA was isolated and quantified by UV absorbance on a Nanodrop 2000c. This clonotype was obtained from a young man in good health. Sequencing input: naive CD8+ T cells sorted from blood. The cell subset or site label, as the study defines it: CD45RA+CCR7+.

The DNA sequence reads TGTGCCAGCAGCCTCGGGACAGGGAACTATGGCTACACCTTC. The resulting protein is CASSLGTGNYGYTF. Recombination connected TRBV5-4 to TRBJ1-2, and 9 bases in between align with TRBD1. Via the germline V gene (reference sequence), CDR1 is SGHNT and CDR2 YYREEE. From its cysteine to its phenylalanine, the CDR3 spans 14 amino acids. Just CDR3 DNA is preserved here, 42 bases in frame from base 1. At the junction V is shortened by 4 bases and J by 2 bases; bases outside the gene matches: 3.